These T cell receptor beta chains were read from a single sample in a study of blood T cell repertoires in COVID-19. The protocol was immunoSEQ multiplex PCR, while the TCRdb copy is restricted to in-frame clones and leaves out a portion. The table shows 200,000 to 250,000 clones, with about nine tenths occurring only once. The sequenced sample consisted of PBMCs or T cells enriched from blood (not recorded which). The receptors were sampled from a woman aged 30 to 39 with acute COVID-19. The CDR3 runs from the conserved cysteine through the conserved F or W. The D gene is left open where the match is weak. Clone sizes are given selectively: once, few, many, or a class where the clone is expanded.

J,V,size,D,CDR3,DNA
TRBJ2-2,TRBV19,NA,TRBD1,CATRQGNTGELFF,TGTGCCACCAGACAGGGGAACACCGGGGAGCTGTTTTTT
TRBJ1-1,TRBV5-1,NA,TRBD1,CASNAPGQTYTEAFF,TGCGCCAGCAACGCTCCGGGACAGACTTACACTGAAGCTTTCTTT
TRBJ1-2,TRBV7-9,NA,TRBD1,CASSPGTAYYGYTF,TGTGCCAGCAGCCCAGGGACAGCTTACTATGGCTACACCTTC
TRBJ2-3,TRBV14,NA,TRBD2,CASSQVGGGASDTQYF,TGTGCCAGCAGCCAAGTCGGCGGGGGGGCATCAGATACGCAGTATTTT
TRBJ1-5,TRBV19,NA,NA,CASSIEGTNQPQHF,TGTGCCAGTAGTATCGAGGGTACGAATCAGCCCCAGCATTTT
TRBJ2-1,TRBV12-3/TRBV12-4,once,TRBD2,CASSLGLARQFF,TGTGCCAGCAGTTTAGGACTAGCTCGACAGTTCTTC
TRBJ2-1,TRBV15,NA,NA,CATSGGLSSYNEQFF,TGTGCCACCAGCGGAGGACTATCCTCCTACAATGAGCAGTTCTTC
TRBJ2-5,TRBV2,NA,NA,CASIGTRSETQYF,TGTGCCAGCATCGGGACTCGCTCGGAGACCCAGTACTTC
TRBJ2-7,TRBV4-3,NA,TRBD2,CASSLSGGYEQYF,TGCGCCAGCAGTCTTAGCGGGGGCTACGAGCAGTACTTC
TRBJ1-3,TRBV4-3,once,NA,CASSPGIYSGNTIYF,TGCGCCAGCAGCCCCGGGATATATTCTGGAAACACCATATATTTT
TRBJ1-2,TRBV29-1,once,NA,CSVDDGYYGYTF,TGCAGCGTTGACGATGGCTACTATGGCTACACCTTC
TRBJ1-5,TRBV13,NA,TRBD1,CASSFGGQVSNQPQHF,TGTGCCAGCAGCTTTGGGGGACAGGTCAGCAATCAGCCCCAGCATTTT
TRBJ2-6,TRBV23-1,once,NA,CASSQSEGTGANVLTF,TGCGCCAGCAGTCAATCGGAGGGGACTGGGGCCAACGTCCTGACTTTC
TRBJ2-2,TRBV3-1/TRBV3-2,NA,NA,CASSQTRRVGELFF,TGTGCCAGCAGCCAAACTAGGCGAGTCGGGGAGCTGTTTTTT
TRBJ1-1,TRBV2,NA,NA,CASGRTVETEAFF,TGTGCCAGCGGACGGACAGTCGAGACTGAAGCTTTCTTT
TRBJ1-2,TRBV7-9,NA,TRBD1,CASSFGDRGFYTF,TGTGCCAGCAGCTTCGGCGACAGGGGTTTCTACACCTTC
TRBJ2-5,TRBV11-2,NA,TRBD2,CASSSNLAGGQETQYF,TGTGCCAGCAGCTCGAATTTAGCGGGGGGGCAGGAGACCCAGTACTTC